This record concerns one T cell receptor (beta chain) sequence. Germline CDR1 is SGHDT and CDR2 is YYEEEE. This CDR3 region has 15 residues. With 4 bases clipped from V and 12 bases from J, the junction kept 15 bases outside the gene matches. These data originate in a study of blood T cell repertoires in COVID-19. Per the study methods: Cell counts per sample came from amplifying reference gene primers. TCRdb's table, derived via immunoSEQ multiplex PCR, lists solely in-frame clones and lacks some. The V and J calls and clone size were taken over from that table, and D and trimming were inferred from the DNA. The data contain roughly 100,000 clones, around 80% of them singletons.

The V gene is TRBV5-6, the J gene TRBJ2-1; TRBD1 agrees at 8 bases. Source material: peripheral blood. This clonotype was sampled from a man between 60 and 70 years old with active or convalescent COVID-19. The CDR3 sequence: CASSPTGTGVNRQFF. The CDR3 nucleotides are TGTGCCAGCAGCCCGACGGGGACAGGAGTAAATAGGCAGTTCTTC.